A selection of T cell receptor beta chains follows, all from one sample in a study of Tregs in tolerant kidney transplant recipients. The protocol was immunoSEQ multiplex PCR, while the TCRdb copy is restricted to in-frame clones and leaves out a portion. The data show over 70,000 clones, around 90% seen once. Specimen: CD4+ T cells from blood (PBMCs), collected 24 months after the transplant. All receptors come from a human patient who received a combined kidney and bone marrow transplant. Some of the T cells may derive from the graft donor. Both conserved end residues are part of each CDR3. The D gene is left open where the match is weak. Not all rows give a size; the values are once, few, many and, for expanded clones, a class.

V gene	D gene	J gene	clone size	CDR3 DNA	CDR3 protein
TRBV4-1	TRBD1	TRBJ1-1	once	TGCGCCAGCAGCCAAGCCAGTGGACAGGGCGGGTTGAACACTGAAGCTTTCTTT	CASSQASGQGGLNTEAFF
TRBV6-1	TRBD1	TRBJ1-3	-	TGTGCCAGCAGTGCGGGACAGTCGGGGACTGGAAACACCATATATTTT	CASSAGQSGTGNTIYF
TRBV7-7	TRBD1	TRBJ2-5	-	TGTGCCAGCAGATCCGGGACAGGGGCCTTGGAGACCCAGTACTTC	CASRSGTGALETQYF
TRBV2	-	TRBJ1-4	-	TGTGCCAGCAGTGGTCCTTCGTCTAATGAAAAACTGTTTTTT	CASSGPSSNEKLFF
TRBV5-5	-	TRBJ2-5	once	TGTGCCAGCAGCTTCCCTTCACACAGGGAAAAGACCCAGTACTTC	CASSFPSHREKTQYF
TRBV27	-	TRBJ1-2	-	TGTGCCAGCAGTTTAGTGCGGGGCGGCTATGGCTACACCTTC	CASSLVRGGYGYTF
TRBV11-2	-	TRBJ2-1	-	TGTGCCAGCAGCGGACGACTAAACCGCTACAATGAGCAGTTCTTC	CASSGRLNRYNEQFF
TRBV5-5	TRBD1	TRBJ2-7	-	TGTGCCAGCAGCTTGGCCCGGAACAGGGGGCACGAGCAGTACTTC	CASSLARNRGHEQYF
TRBV7-2	-	TRBJ2-7	-	TGTGCCAGCAGCCCCCTTGGCAGTTCTTACGAGCAGTACTTC	CASSPLGSSYEQYF
TRBV4-3	TRBD1	TRBJ2-7	once	TGCGCCAGCAGCGCGACAGGGGGTGCCTACGAGCAGTACTTC	CASSATGGAYEQYF
TRBV4-2	-	TRBJ1-5	-	TGTGCCAGCAGCCGGACATCAGGGGAAGGCAATCAGCCCCAGCATTTT	CASSRTSGEGNQPQHF
TRBV7-2	TRBD2	TRBJ2-1	-	TGTGCCAGCAGCTTAGTAAAGGCGGGGGGGCCTCAGCAGTTCTTC	CASSLVKAGGPQQFF
TRBV5-4	TRBD2	TRBJ2-7	-	TGTGCCAGCAGCACCTTAGCGGGGGCGGCTTACGAGCAGTACTTC	CASSTLAGAAYEQYF
TRBV5-4	TRBD2	TRBJ2-2	-	TGTGCCAGCACCCCGGGACTAGCGGGAGGCACCGGGGAGCTGTTTTTT	CASTPGLAGGTGELFF
TRBV6-6	-	TRBJ2-5	-	TGTGCCAGCAGCATACGGGAGACCCAGTACTTC	CASSIRETQYF
TRBV10-3	-	TRBJ2-5	-	TGTGCCATCAGTGAGTCTAGCGAGACCCAGTACTTC	CAISESSETQYF
TRBV27	-	TRBJ1-2	-	TGTGCCAGACCAAAATCCCAGGGATTAGGCGGCTACACCTTC	CARPKSQGLGGYTF
TRBV5-1	TRBD2	TRBJ2-1	-	TGCGCCAGCAGCTCAATAGCGGGAAATAATGAGCAGTTCTTC	CASSSIAGNNEQFF
TRBV7-9	TRBD1	TRBJ1-4	-	TGTGCCAGCAGCCAATCGAGACAGGGTTTAAAGAAAAAACTGTTTTTT	CASSQSRQGLKKKLFF
TRBV18	TRBD1	TRBJ1-2	-	TGTGCCAGCTCATTCGGACAGGGGGCGCGTGGCTACACCTTC	CASSFGQGARGYTF
TRBV5-6	-	TRBJ1-6	-	TGTGCCAGCAGCTTGAAGTCTAGCACCTATAATTCACCCCTCCACTTT	CASSLKSSTYNSPLHF
TRBV28	-	TRBJ1-3	few	TGTGCCAGCAGTCTGGGAGGGCGAGGAAACACCATATATTTT	CASSLGGRGNTIYF
TRBV5-1	TRBD2	TRBJ2-3	-	TGCGCCAGCAGCTTGGGACTAGCGGTCCTAAGGGGCACAGATACGCAGTATTTT	CASSLGLAVLRGTDTQYF
TRBV7-2	TRBD1	TRBJ2-3	few	TGTGCCAGCAGCTTTCGAGGGACAGGGATATCAGATACGCAGTATTTT	CASSFRGTGISDTQYF
TRBV4-2	-	TRBJ2-7	-	TGTGCCAGCAGCCAAGTGGACAGCCCAACTTCCTACGAGCAGTACTTC	CASSQVDSPTSYEQYF
TRBV5-1	TRBD1	TRBJ2-5	-	TGCGCCAGCACCCCGAGGACAGGAGAGACCCAGTACTTC	CASTPRTGETQYF
TRBV7-2	-	TRBJ1-5	-	TGTGCCAGCAGCTTACTCGGAGATAGCAATCAGCCCCAGCATTTT	CASSLLGDSNQPQHF
TRBV30	-	TRBJ2-7	-	TGTGCCTGGAAATTGTCGGACGAGCAGTACTTC	CAWKLSDEQYF
TRBV7-6	-	TRBJ2-7	-	TGTGCCAGCAGCTTGGGACTCTTGTACGAGCAGTACTTC	CASSLGLLYEQYF
TRBV7-2	TRBD2	TRBJ2-5	-	TGTGCCAGCAGCTCCCTTGTCTCTGAGTCGCTAGCGGGCGAAGAGACCCAGTACTTC	CASSSLVSESLAGEETQYF
TRBV7-2	-	TRBJ2-1	-	TGTGCCAGCAGCTTAGTCCACTACGTTTACAATGAGCAGTTCTTC	CASSLVHYVYNEQFF
TRBV6-1	-	TRBJ1-5	-	TGTGCCAGCAGGGACATCTATAGCAATCAGCCCCAGCATTTT	CASRDIYSNQPQHF
TRBV4-1	-	TRBJ2-7	-	TGCGCCAGCAGCCAAGATTTACTCTACGAGCAGTACTTC	CASSQDLLYEQYF
TRBV28	TRBD1	TRBJ1-2	-	TGTGCCAGCACCCGACAGGGGGTCCATGGCTACACCTTC	CASTRQGVHGYTF
TRBV14	-	TRBJ1-4	-	TGTGCCAGCAGCCAGAGGCAGGGGGAAAAACTGTTTTTT	CASSQRQGEKLFF
TRBV7-2	TRBD2	TRBJ2-3	-	TGTGCCAGCAGCCGTGGACTAGCGGGAACTGAGACGCAGTATTTT	CASSRGLAGTETQYF
TRBV6-4	-	TRBJ2-3	-	TGTGCCAGCAGTCCTACTGACACAGATACGCAGTATTTT	CASSPTDTDTQYF
TRBV7-9	TRBD1	TRBJ2-6	-	TGTGCCAGCAGCTTAGGACAGGGGACTTCTGGGGCCAACGTCCTGACTTTC	CASSLGQGTSGANVLTF
TRBV9	-	TRBJ2-4	-	TGTGCCAGCAGCGCACAGAGAGTTAAAAACATTCAGTACTTC	CASSAQRVKNIQYF
TRBV19	-	TRBJ1-5	-	TGTGCCAGTAGTATTGCGTATGATAGCAATCAGCCCCAGCATTTT	CASSIAYDSNQPQHF
TRBV10-3	TRBD1	TRBJ1-1	-	TGTGCCATCAGTGAGAGGACAGGGGGCCCTGAAGCTTTCTTT	CAISERTGGPEAFF
TRBV4-1	-	TRBJ1-4	-	TGCGCCAGCAGCCAAGAGTGGGGCGCCGAAAAACTGTTTTTT	CASSQEWGAEKLFF
TRBV4-2	TRBD2	TRBJ2-7	-	TGTGCCAGCAGACCAACCGGGACTAGTGGCTCCGAGCAGTACTTC	CASRPTGTSGSEQYF
TRBV6-6	-	TRBJ1-6	-	TGTGCCAGCAAGTCGGGTCTCTCCTATAATTCACCCCTCCACTTT	CASKSGLSYNSPLHF
TRBV11-3	-	TRBJ2-1	-	TGTGCCAGCAGTCCGTTCAGGGGGGCTGAGCAGTTCTTC	CASSPFRGAEQFF
TRBV6-5	TRBD2	TRBJ2-1	-	TGTGCCAGCAGTTACTTAGCGGGAGCGCAGCGCAATGAGCAGTTCTTC	CASSYLAGAQRNEQFF
TRBV5-1	-	TRBJ2-7	-	TGCGCCAGCAGCTTGGCAGGGGACGTTTCGACCTACGAGCAGTACTTC	CASSLAGDVSTYEQYF
TRBV19	TRBD1	TRBJ2-5	-	TGTGCCAGTAGTATAGTCCCAGGGGGCCAAGAGACCCAGTACTTC	CASSIVPGGQETQYF